Following are 15 T cell receptor beta chains from one sample sequenced in a study of OX40 agonist ivuxolimab in advanced cancers. The data were produced by immunoSEQ multiplex PCR, yet TCRdb's version contains in-frame clones alone and is incomplete. The sample consists of some 45,000 clones, 84% of them appearing once. The specimen was CD4+ or CD8+ T cells sorted from blood, collected in a trial of the OX40 agonist ivuxolimab. These receptor sequences come from an adult with an advanced solid tumor such as melanoma, head and neck, liver or kidney cancer.

Only one count was recorded for this clone. The V gene is TRBV18, the J gene TRBJ2-5; 13 bases agree with TRBD2. This CDR3 spans 18 amino acids. Per germline, CDR1 KGHSH and CDR2 LQKENI. V shed 4 bases, J shed 0 bases, and the junction held 8 bases outside the gene matches. The CDR3 region is CASSRGTSGIKYQETQYF. The DNA of the CDR3 is TGTGCCAGCTCACGGGGGACTAGCGGGATCAAATACCAAGAGACCCAGTACTTC.

J is TRBJ2-5 and V is TRBV27; TRBD1 is a possible D gene (6 bases). CDR3 length: 16 amino acids. CDR1 MNHEY and CDR2 SMNVEV come from the germline V gene (reference sequence). Trimming cost V 6 bases and J 0 bases, with 17 bases left between them. CDR3 sequence reads: CASRSGRQAYQETQYF. The CDR3, as DNA: TGTGCCAGCAGATCTGGGAGACAGGCGTACCAAGAGACCCAGTACTTC.

The chain couples TRBV12-5 to TRBJ1-3; D unclear. The CDR3 consists of 16 residues. V was pared by 1 base and J by 0 bases, with 10 bases between. Germline CDR1 is LGHNT and CDR2 is FRNRAP. CDR3 in DNA: TGTGCTAGTGGTTTGGAAAGAAGGGCCTCTGGAAACACCATATATTTT. The encoded protein is CASGLERRASGNTIYF.

Regarding this clone: A read error may produce the germline difference seen at one junction end. The chain couples TRBV7-9 to TRBJ1-2; D is unclear. The CDR3 sequence is 15 residues long. Germline loops: CDR1 SEHNR, CDR2 FQNEAQ (reference sequence). The CDR3, as DNA: TGCGCCAGCAGCCAAGATACCGCCCAGAACTATGGCTACACCTTC. Encoded protein: CASSQDTAQNYGYTF.

This chain joins TRBV12-5 and TRBJ2-3; 10 nucleotides line up with TRBD2. The CDR3 runs 23 residues. CDR1 is LGHNT and CDR2 is FRNRAP in the germline V gene. Trimming cost V 1 base and J 3 bases; bases outside gene matches: 25. Here the CDR3 reads CASGLGSIGPSGRSLGRTDTQYF. The CDR3 DNA reads TGTGCTAGTGGTTTGGGCTCAATAGGGCCTAGCGGGAGATCCCTGGGGAGGACAGATACGCAGTATTTT.

The V and J genes are TRBV18 and TRBJ2-7, with D possibly being TRBD2 (5 bases). This CDR3 is 14 amino acids long. Looked up from germline, CDR1 is KGHSH and CDR2 is LQKENI. Between the trimmed V and J ends, which lost 4 bases and 7 bases, there was a span of 17 bases. The CDR3 nucleotides read TGTGCCAGCTCACAGCAAAAGGCTTCGGGAGAGCAGTACTTC. Translating it yields CASSQQKASGEQYF.

This chain links TRBV27 with TRBJ1-3, with a weak D call TRBD1 (5 bases). The ends were cut back, 5 bases at V and 0 bases at J, with 11 bases in the middle. In germline, CDR1 is MNHEY, CDR2 SMNVEV (reference sequence). The CDR3 sequence is 15 residues long. CDR3 in DNA: TGTGCCAGCAGTCCCGGGACGTTCTCTGGAAACACCATATATTTT. This codes for CASSPGTFSGNTIYF.

A few counts support this clone. The rearrangement uses TRBV15 and TRBJ2-1, with D tentatively TRBD1 (5 bases). Trimming took off 0 bases at V and 3 bases at J, with 9 bases between the two ends. Germline V gene lookup returns CDR1 LNHNV and CDR2 YYDKDF (reference sequence). This CDR3 contains 15 residues. In DNA, the CDR3 is TGTGCCACCAGCAGAGATCAGGGCAGCTACAATGAGCAGTTCTTC. Amino acids: CATSRDQGSYNEQFF. Variable domain in full (rest from reference TRBV15 and TRBJ2-1): DAMVIQNPRYQVTQFGKPVTLSCSQTLNHNVMYWYQQKSSQAPKLLFHYYDKDFNNEADTPDNFQSRRPNTSFCFLDIRSPGLGDTAMYLCATSRDQGSYNEQFFGPGTRLTVL.

CDR3 sequence: CASSVNSQPSEAFF. CDR3 DNA sequence: TGTGCCAGCAGCGTAAACAGTCAGCCCTCTGAAGCTTTCTTT. This chain connects TRBV9 to TRBJ1-1; D remains ambiguous. The CDR3 has 14 amino acids. The germline V gene encodes CDR1 SGDLS and CDR2 YYNGEE. Trimming took 1 base from V and 6 from J, leaving 13 bases between them.

This clone occurred a few times. The chain employs TRBV27 and TRBJ1-5; D gene uncertain. CDR3 size: 13 residues. Germline assignment: CDR1 MNHEY and CDR2 SMNVEV (reference sequence). Between the trimmed V and J ends, which lost 2 bases and 0 bases, there was a span of 2 bases. CDR3 in DNA: TGTGCCAGCAGTTTAAGTAGCAATCAGCCCCAGCATTTT. Protein sequence: CASSLSSNQPQHF.

This chain links TRBV6-5 with TRBJ1-3; the D gene is possibly TRBD1 (5 bases). CDR1 and CDR2 (germline): MNHEY, SVGAGI. This CDR3 region has 15 residues. Trimming took 6 bases from V and 0 from J, leaving 12 bases between them. The CDR3 DNA reads as TGTGCCAGCAGCCGGGGACTCTCCTCTGGAAACACCATATATTTT. This sequence encodes CASSRGLSSGNTIYF.

The chain employs TRBV9 and TRBJ1-4; a weak D match, TRBD1 (5 bases). Germline V CDR1 and CDR2: SGDLS, YYNGEE. The CDR3 loop spans 15 amino acids. V was pared by 4 bases and J by 1 base, with 11 bases between. The CDR3 DNA reads TGTGCCAGCAGCCCTAGCGGGGGAACTAATGAAAAACTGTTTTTT. As protein: CASSPSGGTNEKLFF.

This clone has a handful of counts. This chain connects TRBV29-1 to TRBJ2-3; TRBD1 might be the D (5 bases). Between the trimmed V and J ends, which lost 3 bases and 0 bases, there was a span of 7 bases. Germline loops: CDR1 SQVTM, CDR2 ANQGSEA. This CDR3 has 13 residues. The DNA of the CDR3 is TGCAGCGTTGACGACAGAAGCACAGATACGCAGTATTTT. Translation gives CSVDDRSTDTQYF.

In this sample, this clone turned up a few times. The chain has TRBV13 and TRBJ2-7; D is perhaps TRBD2 (6 bases). This CDR3 spans 13 amino acids. Germline V CDR1 and CDR2: PRHDT, FYEKMQ (reference sequence). Trimming took off 6 bases at V and 4 bases at J, with 13 bases between the two ends. The CDR3 here is CASRAPGGYEQYF. For the CDR3, the DNA is TGTGCCAGCAGGGCCCCCGGGGGATACGAGCAGTACTTC.

CDR3 nucleotides: TGTGCCAGCAGCCCGGGGCTTAGGGGGGGCGCCAAAAACATTCAGTACTTC. Translating it yields CASSPGLRGGAKNIQYF. The chain joins TRBV5-8 to TRBJ2-4, with D maybe TRBD2 (7 bases). V shed 4 bases and J shed 1 base, with 18 bases lying between them. CDR3 length: 17 residues. Germline loops: CDR1 SGHTS, CDR2 YDEGEE.